The 16 T cell receptor beta chains reported below all come from one sample, sequenced in a study of a mutant IDH1 vaccine in newly diagnosed glioma. Assay used: immunoSEQ multiplex PCR; TCRdb lists only in-frame clones, some missing. In the table there are 20,000 to 25,000 clones, approximately 85% of which are singletons. Sample time point: baseline, week 1 (first vaccination visit). Treatment indicated: pre-vaccination baseline after standard-of-care therapy. This sample comprised PBMCs, obtained from a glioma patient treated with radiotherapy, temozolomide or both. These receptors all come from a man aged 35-49 years with glioma.

The chain uses TRBV9 and TRBJ1-1; 7 nucleotides match TRBD1. Per the germline V gene, CDR1 is SGDLS and CDR2 is YYNGEE. Losses at the gene ends were 2 bases for V and 4 bases for J; bases not matched to a gene: 8. The CDR3 sequence is 15 residues long. CDR3 nucleotides: TGTGCCAGCAGCGTCGCGGCCTCAGGGGGCACTGAAGCTTTCTTT. Protein sequence: CASSVAASGGTEAFF. The full variable domain, in which reference TRBV9 and TRBJ1-1 provide the parts outside the CDR3, is DSGVTQTPKHLITATGQRVTLRCSPRSGDLSVYWYQQSLDQGLQFLIQYYNGEERAKGNILERFSAQQFPDLHSELNLSSLELGDSALYFCASSVAASGGTEAFFGQGTRLTVV.

V usage is TRBV5-1 and J usage is TRBJ2-3; no clear D. V was pared by 4 bases and J by 2 bases, with 11 bases between. The germline V gene encodes CDR1 SGHRS and CDR2 YFSETQ. There are 14 residues in the CDR3. CDR3 nucleotides: TGCGCCAGCAGCCTTCGGGCCGCCACAGATACGCAGTATTTT. It yields the protein CASSLRAATDTQYF.

This sequence joins TRBV5-6 and TRBJ2-2, with 10 bases fitting TRBD1. Per the germline V gene, CDR1 is SGHDT and CDR2 is YYEEEE. The CDR3 loop spans 17 amino acids. V trimming: 4 bases; J trimming: 6 bases; junction bases outside the gene matches: 12. CDR3: CASSGIHSGTGAGELFF. In DNA, the CDR3 is TGTGCCAGCAGCGGGATACATTCCGGGACAGGGGCCGGGGAGCTGTTTTTT.

The chain links TRBV29-1 to TRBJ1-1; weak D call: TRBD1 (5 bases). Trimming cost V 2 bases and J 2 bases, with 12 bases left between them. Per the germline V gene, CDR1 is SQVTM and CDR2 is ANQGSEA. This CDR3 region has 14 residues. CDR3 region: CSVERTGANTEAFF. The CDR3 region has the DNA TGCAGCGTTGAACGTACAGGCGCTAACACTGAAGCTTTCTTT.

The chain links TRBV18 to TRBJ2-3, with D perhaps being TRBD1 or TRBD2 (5 bases each). Germline values: CDR1 KGHSH, CDR2 LQKENI. V lost 3 bases and J 3 bases, leaving 10 bases between the germline ends. The CDR3 sequence is 14 residues long. For the CDR3, the DNA is TGTGCCAGCTCACCCCTAGGGGAGACAGATACGCAGTATTTT. It is translated as CASSPLGETDTQYF.

CDR3 residues: CASSPEGDSYEQYV. In DNA form, the CDR3 reads TGTGCCAGCTCACCTGAAGGGGACAGCTACGAGCAGTACGTC. The rearrangement uses TRBV18 and TRBJ2-7; 7 nucleotides align to TRBD1. The CDR3 spans 14 residues. Trimming at V came to 3 bases and at J to 3 bases, leaving 5 bases not matched to a gene. CDR1 and CDR2 (germline): KGHSH, LQKENI.

This chain links TRBV7-2 with TRBJ2-7, with TRBD2 matching over 8 bases. The V gene's germline CDR1 is SGHTA and CDR2 FQGNSA. Losses at the gene ends were 5 bases for V and 0 bases for J; bases not matched to a gene: 12. This CDR3 is built from 17 residues. CDR3 bases: TGTGCCAGCAGCCCTGGACTAAGCGGGAGTTCCTCCTACGAGCAGTACTTC. Its translation: CASSPGLSGSSSYEQYF.

The chain carries TRBV2 and TRBJ2-7; D possibly corresponds to TRBD1 (5 bases). V was trimmed by 8 bases and J by 5 bases, leaving 19 bases between them. This CDR3 contains 14 residues. CDR1 is SNHLY and CDR2 is FYNNEI in the germline V gene. The CDR3 DNA reads as TGTGCCAGCTCCCTTAAAGGGGTAAGACACGAGCAGTACGTC. Its protein product is CASSLKGVRHEQYV.

V and J are TRBV19 and TRBJ2-7; TRBD1 aligns across 9 bases. Germline CDR1 is LNHDA and CDR2 is SQIVND (reference sequence). The CDR3 has 16 amino acids. J lost 2 bases, V lost 5 bases, and 10 bases had no gene match. The CDR3 is CASSSPGGDRAYEQYF. CDR3 DNA: TGTGCCAGTAGTTCTCCTGGGGGGGACAGGGCCTACGAGCAGTACTTC.

This clone appeared once. The chain recombines TRBV30 with TRBJ2-2; TRBD2 might be the D (7 bases). The CDR3 covers 14 residues. Germline CDR1 reads GTSNPN; CDR2 reads SVGIG (reference sequence). This CDR3 is CARGGAMDTGELFF. The CDR3 region has the DNA TGTGCACGAGGGGGGGCCATGGACACCGGGGAGCTGTTTTTT.

This clone was seen a single time. The CDR3 DNA follows: TGCGCCAGCAGCCAAGCCGACAGCTCTGGAAACACCATATATTTT. It yields the protein CASSQADSSGNTIYF. V is TRBV4-3 and J is TRBJ1-3; a weak D match, TRBD1 (5 bases). This CDR3 spans 15 amino acids. CDR1 is LGHNA and CDR2 is YSLEER in the germline V gene. V lost 1 base and J 0 bases, leaving 7 bases between the germline ends.

V gene TRBV30 combines with J gene TRBJ1-3; D gene unclear. From germline, CDR1 is GTSNPN and CDR2 SVGIG (reference sequence). Deletions cut 0 bases from V and 3 bases from J, with 6 bases between. The CDR3 sequence is 13 residues long. CDR3: CAWSVAGGNTIYF. The CDR3 DNA follows: TGTGCCTGGAGTGTAGCGGGTGGAAACACCATATATTTT. Complete variable domain (other parts from reference TRBV30 and TRBJ1-3): SQTIHQWPATLVQPVGSPLSLECTVEGTSNPNLYWYRQAAGRGLQLLFYSVGIGQISSEVPQNLSASRPQDRQFILSSKKLLLSDSGFYLCAWSVAGGNTIYFGEGSWLTVV.

V is TRBV28 and J is TRBJ2-1; D call uncertain. Trimming left V 5 bases short and J 8 bases short, with 16 bases between. This CDR3 spans 14 amino acids. The germline CDR1 and CDR2 sequences are MDHEN and SYDVKM. The CDR3 DNA reads TGTGCCAGCAGTCGCCCTCCGGGTAGGGATGAGCAGTTCTTC. Translating gives CASSRPPGRDEQFF.

This chain joins TRBV7-2 and TRBJ1-5; D is unresolved. The CDR3 has 14 amino acids. Germline CDR1 SGHTA, CDR2 FQGNSA. Trimming took off 3 bases at V and 6 bases at J, with 12 bases between the two ends. CDR3 sequence (DNA): TGTGCCAGCAGCTTCGGTTTCGAGCGTCAGCCCCAGCATTTT. This sequence encodes CASSFGFERQPQHF. The entire variable domain, with the rest obtained from reference TRBV7-2 and TRBJ1-5, is as follows: GAGVSQSPSNKVTEKGKDVELRCDPISGHTALYWYRQSLGQGLEFLIYFQGNSAPDKSGLPSDRFSAERTGGSVSTLTIQRTQQEDSAVYLCASSFGFERQPQHFGDGTRLSIL.

The chain combines TRBV5-8 with TRBJ2-1, with D hard to call. The germline V and J ends were trimmed by 1 base and 2 bases, with 16 bases remaining between them. CDR1 is SGHTS and CDR2 is YDEGEE in the germline V gene. This CDR3 is built from 17 residues. CDR3 region: CASSLHLTEDTYNEQFF. For the CDR3, the DNA is TGTGCCAGCAGCTTGCATCTGACTGAGGATACCTACAATGAGCAGTTCTTC. Full variable domain (outside the CDR3, taken from reference TRBV5-8 and TRBJ2-1): EAGVTQSPTHLIKTRGQQATLRCSPISGHTSVYWYQQALGLGLQFLLWYDEGEERNRGNFPPRFSGRQFPNYSSELNVNALELEDSALYLCASSLHLTEDTYNEQFFGPGTRLTVL.

The chain uses TRBV5-4 and TRBJ2-2, with D possibly matching TRBD1 (5 bases). V was shortened by 0 bases and J by 0 bases, with 12 bases between the two germline ends. Germline V gene data show CDR1 as SGHNT and CDR2 as YYREEE (reference sequence). The CDR3 covers 17 residues. CDR3 bases: TGTGCCAGCAGCTTGGGTCAGGGCGCCTCGAACACCGGGGAGCTGTTTTTT. Encoded protein: CASSLGQGASNTGELFF.